This T cell receptor beta chain is drawn from a study of breast tumors, draining lymph nodes, adjacent tissues. Study-level findings and limits: Tumor TCR diversity was below lymph nodes but above nontumor tissue. That most tumor T cells come from lymph nodes remained unproven. Tumor and nontumor repertoires were significantly more similar in luminal-like than in basal-like breast cancer. The data were judged consistent with most tumor T cells coming from lymph node and expanding in tumor.

TCRdb processed the multiplex PCR reads anew with MiXCR; each CDR3 protein has one entry. Of 140,000 to 150,000 distinct CDR3 sequences in the sample, around a third were seen once. Breast cancer patients provided tissue from their axillary draining lymph nodes. Per germline, CDR1 MDHEN and CDR2 SYDVKM. V was pared by 6 bases and J by 9 bases, with 15 bases between. CDR3 size: 14 residues. This clonotype was counted at least ten times. Its target is unknown. The chain uses TRBV28 and TRBJ1-6; D remains ambiguous. Sequenced input: axillary lymph node tissue. This clonotype originated in a female donor with breast cancer. Some clones in this sample may be carry-over from other donors' samples. The CDR3: CASSEAWGASPLHF. The CDR3 nucleotides read TGTGCCAGCAGCGAGGCCTGGGGTGCTTCACCCCTCCACTTT.